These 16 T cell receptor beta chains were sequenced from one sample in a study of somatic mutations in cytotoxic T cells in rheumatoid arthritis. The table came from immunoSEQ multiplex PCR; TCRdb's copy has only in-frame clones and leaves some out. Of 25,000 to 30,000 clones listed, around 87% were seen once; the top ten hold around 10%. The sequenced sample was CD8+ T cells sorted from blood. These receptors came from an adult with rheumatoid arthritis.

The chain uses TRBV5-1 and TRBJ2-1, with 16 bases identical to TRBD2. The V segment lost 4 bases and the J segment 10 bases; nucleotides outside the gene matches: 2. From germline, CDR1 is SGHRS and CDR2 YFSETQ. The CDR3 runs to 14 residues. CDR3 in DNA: TGCGCCAGCAGCGGGACTAGCGGGAGGGACGAGCAGTTCTTC. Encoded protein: CASSGTSGRDEQFF.

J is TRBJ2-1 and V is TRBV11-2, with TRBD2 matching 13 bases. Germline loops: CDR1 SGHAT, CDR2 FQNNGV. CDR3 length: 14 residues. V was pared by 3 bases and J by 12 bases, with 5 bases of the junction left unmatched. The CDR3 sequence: CASSFGLAGDRQFF. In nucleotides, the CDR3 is TGTGCCAGCAGCTTTGGACTAGCGGGAGATAGGCAGTTCTTC.

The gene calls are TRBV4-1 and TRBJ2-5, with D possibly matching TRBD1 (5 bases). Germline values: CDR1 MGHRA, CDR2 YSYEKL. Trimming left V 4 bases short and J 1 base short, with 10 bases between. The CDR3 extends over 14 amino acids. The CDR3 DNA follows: TGCGCCAGCAGCCTCCGACAGACCCAAGAGACCCAGTACTTC. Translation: CASSLRQTQETQYF.

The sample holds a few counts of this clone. CDR3 in DNA: TGCAGCGTACAGGATTCCACCTACGAGCAGTACTTC. Protein product: CSVQDSTYEQYF. The chain employs TRBV29-1 and TRBJ2-7; perhaps TRBD1 as D (5 bases). V dropped 6 bases and J dropped 2 bases, with 11 bases sitting between them. Germline V gene data show CDR1 as SQVTM and CDR2 as ANQGSEA. This CDR3 region has 12 residues.

The CDR3 is CATSGPERAYNEQFF. The CDR3, as DNA: TGTGCCACCAGCGGCCCGGAGCGGGCCTACAATGAGCAGTTCTTC. The rearrangement uses TRBV15 and TRBJ2-1, with a tentative D call TRBD2 (6 bases). Trimming cost V 5 bases and J 2 bases, with 13 bases left between them. The CDR3 is 15 residues long. The germline gives CDR1 LNHNV, CDR2 YYDKDF (reference sequence).

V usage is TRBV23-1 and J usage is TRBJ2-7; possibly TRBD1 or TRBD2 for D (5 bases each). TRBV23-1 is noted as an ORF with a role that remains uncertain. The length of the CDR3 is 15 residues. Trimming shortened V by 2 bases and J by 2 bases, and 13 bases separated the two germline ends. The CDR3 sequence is CASSQDIGATYEQYF. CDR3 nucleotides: TGCGCCAGCAGTCAAGATATCGGGGCGACCTACGAGCAGTACTTC.

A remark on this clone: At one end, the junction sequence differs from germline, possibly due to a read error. CDR3 nucleotide sequence: TGTGCCGGCAGCCAACTAGCGGGAGACGAGCAGTACTTC. Translation: CAGSQLAGDEQYF. The rearrangement uses TRBV4-2 and TRBJ2-7, with 11 bases fitting TRBD2. This CDR3 is built from 13 residues. Germline V gene lookup returns CDR1 LGHNA and CDR2 YNFKEQ.

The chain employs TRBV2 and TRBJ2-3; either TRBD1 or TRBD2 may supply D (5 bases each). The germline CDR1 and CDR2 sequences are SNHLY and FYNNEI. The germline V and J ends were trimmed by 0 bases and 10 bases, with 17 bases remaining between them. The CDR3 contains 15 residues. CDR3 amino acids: CASSEAGTVDYAQYF. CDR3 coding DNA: TGTGCCAGCAGTGAAGCCGGGACGGTCGACTATGCGCAGTATTTT.

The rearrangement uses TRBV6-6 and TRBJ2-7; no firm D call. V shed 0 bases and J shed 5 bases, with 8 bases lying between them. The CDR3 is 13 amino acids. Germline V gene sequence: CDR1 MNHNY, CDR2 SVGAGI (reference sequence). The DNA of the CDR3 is TGTGCCAGCAGTTACTCTCTAGGGAACGAGCAGTACTTC. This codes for CASSYSLGNEQYF.

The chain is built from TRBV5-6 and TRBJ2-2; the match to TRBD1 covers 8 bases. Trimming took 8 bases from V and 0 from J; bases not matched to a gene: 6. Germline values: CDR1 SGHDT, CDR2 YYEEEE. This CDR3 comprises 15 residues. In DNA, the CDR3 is TGTGCCAGGCTTCGGGACAGGTCGAACACCGGGGAGCTGTTTTTT. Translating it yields CARLRDRSNTGELFF.

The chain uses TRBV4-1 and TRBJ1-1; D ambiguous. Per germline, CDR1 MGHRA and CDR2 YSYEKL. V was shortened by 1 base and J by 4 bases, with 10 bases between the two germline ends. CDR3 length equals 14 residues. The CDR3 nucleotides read TGCGCCAGCAGCCAAGCGATGGGCATCACTGAAGCTTTCTTT. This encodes CASSQAMGITEAFF.

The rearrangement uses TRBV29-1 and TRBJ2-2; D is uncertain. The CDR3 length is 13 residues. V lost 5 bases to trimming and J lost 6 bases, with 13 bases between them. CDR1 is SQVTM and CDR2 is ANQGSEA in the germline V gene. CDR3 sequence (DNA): TGCAGCGTTCAAGCAGAACACCCCGGGGAGCTGTTTTTT. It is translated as CSVQAEHPGELFF.

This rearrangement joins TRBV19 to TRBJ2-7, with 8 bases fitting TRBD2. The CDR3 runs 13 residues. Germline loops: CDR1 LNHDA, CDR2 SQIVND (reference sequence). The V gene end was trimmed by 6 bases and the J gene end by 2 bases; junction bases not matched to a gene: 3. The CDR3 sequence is CASSMREAYEQYF. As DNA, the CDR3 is TGTGCCAGTAGCATGCGGGAGGCCTACGAGCAGTACTTC.

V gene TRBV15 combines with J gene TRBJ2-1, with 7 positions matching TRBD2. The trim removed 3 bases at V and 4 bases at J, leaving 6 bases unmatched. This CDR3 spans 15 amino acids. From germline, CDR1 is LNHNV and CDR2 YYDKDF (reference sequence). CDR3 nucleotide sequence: TGTGCCACCAGCAGGGAGAGCGGGACTTACAATGAGCAGTTCTTC. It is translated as CATSRESGTYNEQFF. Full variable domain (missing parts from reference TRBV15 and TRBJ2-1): DAMVIQNPRYQVTQFGKPVTLSCSQTLNHNVMYWYQQKSSQAPKLLFHYYDKDFNNEADTPDNFQSRRPNTSFCFLDIRSPGLGDTAMYLCATSRESGTYNEQFFGPGTRLTVL.

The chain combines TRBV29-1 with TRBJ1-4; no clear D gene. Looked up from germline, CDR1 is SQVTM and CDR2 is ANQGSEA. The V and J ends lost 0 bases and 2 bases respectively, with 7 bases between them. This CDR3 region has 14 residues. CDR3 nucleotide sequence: TGCAGCGTTGAAGAGATAGGGACTAATGAAAAACTGTTTTTT. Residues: CSVEEIGTNEKLFF. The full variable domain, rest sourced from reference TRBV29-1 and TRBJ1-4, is SAVISQKPSRDICQRGTSLTIQCQVDSQVTMMFWYRQQPGQSLTLIATANQGSEATYESGFVIDKFPISRPNLTFSTLTVSNMSPEDSSIYLCSVEEIGTNEKLFFGSGTQLSVL.

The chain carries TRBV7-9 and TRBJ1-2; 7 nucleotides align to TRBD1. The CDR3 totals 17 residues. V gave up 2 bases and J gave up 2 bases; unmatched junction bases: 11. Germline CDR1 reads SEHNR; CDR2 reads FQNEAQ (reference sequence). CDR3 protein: CASSLTIPEGANYGYTF. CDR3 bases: TGTGCCAGCAGCTTAACAATACCCGAGGGGGCGAACTATGGCTACACCTTC.